The clone carrying this TCR beta chain was picked up many times. This entry belongs to a study of regulatory T cells in long-lasting Graves disease. Library construction for TCR beta used iRepertoire HTBI primers and Arm-PCR of CDR3 regions. Per the original data handling: 62 TRBV and about 14 TRBJ segments were identified across samples. TCRdb reprocessed the multiplex PCR reads with MiXCR, giving one entry per CDR3 protein. The V and J calls were determined by TCRdb, not by the authors. The table records roughly 400,000 distinct CDR3 sequences, about 15% of them present only once. CDR1 MDHEN and CDR2 SYDVKM come from the germline V gene. Trimming shortened V by 8 bases and J by 6 bases, and 14 bases separated the two germline ends. The CDR3 sequence is 12 residues long. Described time point: newly diagnosed GD, antithyroid drugs for less than 3 months. Generation of the TCR library employed RNA extracted from PBMCs.

These data were likewise used in another study, on T cells in Graves' hyperthyroidism and ophthalmopathy.

The sequences come from peripheral blood mononuclear cells (PBMCs), collected at new diagnosis, from a patient treated with antithyroid drugs. The rearrangement joins TRBV28 to TRBJ2-7, with D possibly TRBD2 on 5 matching bases. The TCR sequence derives from a woman between 40 and 55 years old with Graves disease. This chain's CDR3 is CASGYQAVEQYF. In DNA, the CDR3 is TGTGCCAGCGGCTACCAAGCGGTCGAGCAGTACTTC.